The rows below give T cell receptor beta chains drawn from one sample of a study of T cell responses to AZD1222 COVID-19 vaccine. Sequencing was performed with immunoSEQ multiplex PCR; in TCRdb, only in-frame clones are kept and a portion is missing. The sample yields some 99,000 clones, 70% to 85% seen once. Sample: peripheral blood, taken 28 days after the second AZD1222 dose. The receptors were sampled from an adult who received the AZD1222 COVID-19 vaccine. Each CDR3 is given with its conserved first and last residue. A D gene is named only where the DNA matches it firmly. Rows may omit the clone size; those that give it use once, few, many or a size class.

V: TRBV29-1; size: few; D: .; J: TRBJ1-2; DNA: TGCAGCGTTGACTTCCAGGGCGGCGGCTCTTATGGCTACACCTTC; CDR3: CSVDFQGGGSYGYTF
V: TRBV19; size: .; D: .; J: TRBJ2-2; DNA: TGTGCCAGTAGTATCAGGACAGTGACCACCGGGGAGCTGTTTTTT; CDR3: CASSIRTVTTGELFF
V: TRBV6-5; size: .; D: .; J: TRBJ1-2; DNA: TGTGCCAGCAGGTCAACTGGGTCGGGGAATGCTGGCTACACCTTC; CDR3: CASRSTGSGNAGYTF
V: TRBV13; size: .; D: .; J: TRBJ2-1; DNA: TGTGCCAGCAGCTCCTCATCAGACAGCTTCTTGACTTCCTACAATGAGCAGTTCTTC; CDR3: CASSSSSDSFLTSYNEQFF
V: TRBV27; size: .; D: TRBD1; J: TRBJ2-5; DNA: TGTGCCAGCAGCGGACAGGGAGAGACCCAGTACTTC; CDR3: CASSGQGETQYF
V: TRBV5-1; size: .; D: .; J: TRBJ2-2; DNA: TGCGCCAGCAGCTTGGGAGGAGGGACAGACAACACCGGGGAGCTGTTTTTT; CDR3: CASSLGGGTDNTGELFF
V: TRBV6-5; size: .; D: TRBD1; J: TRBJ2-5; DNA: TGTGCCAGCAGTTACTCGACGGGACAGGGGGACGAGACCCAGTACTTC; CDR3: CASSYSTGQGDETQYF
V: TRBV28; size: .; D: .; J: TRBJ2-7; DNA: TGTGCCAGCAGTTCCGGCTGGGAGCGTGCCTACGAGCAGTACTTC; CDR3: CASSSGWERAYEQYF
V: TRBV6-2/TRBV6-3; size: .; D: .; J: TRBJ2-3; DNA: TGTGCCAGCAGTTACCTATCCTACACAGATACGCAGTATTTT; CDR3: CASSYLSYTDTQYF
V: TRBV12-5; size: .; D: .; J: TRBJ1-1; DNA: TGTGCTAGTGGTTTCGACACCACTGACACTGAAGCTTTCTTT; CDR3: CASGFDTTDTEAFF
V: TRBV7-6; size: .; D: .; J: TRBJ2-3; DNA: TGTGCCAGCAGCTCCCCCCCCGGGGGAGGTACAGATACGCAGTATTTT; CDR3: CASSSPPGGGTDTQYF
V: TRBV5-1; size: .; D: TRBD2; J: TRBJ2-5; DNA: TGCGCCAGCTGCCCTAGCGGGGGGACTCAAGAGACCCAGTACTTC; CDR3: CASCPSGGTQETQYF
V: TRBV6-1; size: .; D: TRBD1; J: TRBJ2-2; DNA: TGTGCCAGCAGTGAATTCGGGACAGGGATCACCGGGGAGCTGTTTTTT; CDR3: CASSEFGTGITGELFF
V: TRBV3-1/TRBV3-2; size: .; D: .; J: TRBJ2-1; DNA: TGTGCCAGCAGCCCCCCCTGGGCCTACAATGAGCAGTTCTTC; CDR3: CASSPPWAYNEQFF
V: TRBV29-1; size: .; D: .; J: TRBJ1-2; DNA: TGCAGCGTTGAAGATAGGGGAAGAGGGGTTAACTATGGCTACACCTTC; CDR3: CSVEDRGRGVNYGYTF
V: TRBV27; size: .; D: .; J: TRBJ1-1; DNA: TGTGCCAGCAGTCTCTCGAAGACCTTGAACACTGAAGCTTTCTTT; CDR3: CASSLSKTLNTEAFF
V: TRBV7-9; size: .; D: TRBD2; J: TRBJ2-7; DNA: TGTGCCAGCAGGTCTTCAAGCGGGAGTTCGTACGAGCAGTACTTC; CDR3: CASRSSSGSSYEQYF
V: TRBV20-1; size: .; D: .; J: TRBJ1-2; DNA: TGCAGTGCGCATGACAGTGCTGGCTACACCTTC; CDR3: CSAHDSAGYTF